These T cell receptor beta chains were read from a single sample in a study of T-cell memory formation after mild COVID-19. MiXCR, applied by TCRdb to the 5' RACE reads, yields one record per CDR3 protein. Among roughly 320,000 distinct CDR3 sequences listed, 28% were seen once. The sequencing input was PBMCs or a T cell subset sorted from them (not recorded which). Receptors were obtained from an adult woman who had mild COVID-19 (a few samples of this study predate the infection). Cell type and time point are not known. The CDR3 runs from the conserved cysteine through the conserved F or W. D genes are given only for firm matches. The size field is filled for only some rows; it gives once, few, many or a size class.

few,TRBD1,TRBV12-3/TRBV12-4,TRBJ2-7,TGTGCCAGCAGTCGCAGGGGGAGCTCCTACGAGCAGTACTTC,CASSRRGSSYEQYF
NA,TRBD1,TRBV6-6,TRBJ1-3,TGTGCCAGCAGTCTTCGACAGGGGGCCATTACCTCTGGAAACACCATATATTTT,CASSLRQGAITSGNTIYF
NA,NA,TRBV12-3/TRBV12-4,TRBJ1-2,TGTGCCAGCAGCTTCGACAGAAAGTATGGCTACACCTTC,CASSFDRKYGYTF
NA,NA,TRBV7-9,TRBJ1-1,TGTGCCAGCAGCACAATAGGCGTCGTGAACACTGAAGCTTTCTTT,CASSTIGVVNTEAFF
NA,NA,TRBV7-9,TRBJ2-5,TGTGCCAGCAGCTCCAGTGGGGCCCAAGAGACCCAGTACTTC,CASSSSGAQETQYF
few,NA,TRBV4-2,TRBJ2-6,TGTGCCAGCAGCCAAGGCCCTACTCGGTCTGGGGCCAACGTCCTGACTTTC,CASSQGPTRSGANVLTF
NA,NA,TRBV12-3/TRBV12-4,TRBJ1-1,TGTGCCAGCACCTCCCGCAGGGGTACTGAAGCTTTCTTT,CASTSRRGTEAFF
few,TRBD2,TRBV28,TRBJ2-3,TGTGCCAGCAGTACCCTTAATAGCGGGAGGGCCAGAGATACGCAGTATTTT,CASSTLNSGRARDTQYF
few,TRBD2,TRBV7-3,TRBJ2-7,TGTGCCAGCAGCTTATACAGCGGGGGGTTCTACGAGCAGTACTTC,CASSLYSGGFYEQYF
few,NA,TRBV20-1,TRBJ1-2,TGCAGTGCTAGACAGGGTGGCTACACCTTC,CSARQGGYTF
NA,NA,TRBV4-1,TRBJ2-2,TGCGCCAGCAGCCAAGGGACACACGCCGGGGAGCTGTTTTTT,CASSQGTHAGELFF
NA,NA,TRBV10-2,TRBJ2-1,TGCGCCAGCAGGACAGACTACAATGAGCAGTTCTTC,CASRTDYNEQFF
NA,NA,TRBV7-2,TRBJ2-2,TGTGCCAGCAGCTCCCGACAGGAGCTGTTTTTT,CASSSRQELFF
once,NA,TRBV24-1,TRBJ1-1,TGTGCCACCAGTGTGGGCAGGGAAGCTTTCTTT,CATSVGREAFF
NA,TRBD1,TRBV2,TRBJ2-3,TGTGCCAGCAGCCGACAGGGGGCGTCGGATACGCAGTATTTT,CASSRQGASDTQYF
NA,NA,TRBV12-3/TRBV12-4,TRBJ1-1,TGTGCCAGCAGTTTTAGGGGTGGCACTGAAGCTTTCTTT,CASSFRGGTEAFF
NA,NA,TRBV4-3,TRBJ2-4,TGCGCCAGCAGCCAAGGGTTGGAAAACATTCAGTACTTC,CASSQGLENIQYF
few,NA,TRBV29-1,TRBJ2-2,TGCAGCGTTGTGGAACACACCGGGGAGCTGTTTTTT,CSVVEHTGELFF
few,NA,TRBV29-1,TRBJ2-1,TGCAGCGTTGAAGATCCCGCCGCGAAGTTCTACAATGAGCAGTTCTTC,CSVEDPAAKFYNEQFF
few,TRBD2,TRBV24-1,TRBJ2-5,TGTGCCACCAGTGGGAAACCCGGGACTAGCGGGAGTATCCAAGAGACCCAGTACTTC,CATSGKPGTSGSIQETQYF
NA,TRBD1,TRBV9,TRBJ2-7,TGTGCCAGCACCCGGGACAGGGGGGACTACGAGCAGTACTTC,CASTRDRGDYEQYF
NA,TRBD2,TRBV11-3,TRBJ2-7,TGTGCCAGCAGCGGCCGGGACTACAACTACGAGCAGTACTTC,CASSGRDYNYEQYF
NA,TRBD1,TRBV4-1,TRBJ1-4,TGCGCCAGCAGCCAATGGGACAGAGATAATGAAAAACTGTTTTTT,CASSQWDRDNEKLFF
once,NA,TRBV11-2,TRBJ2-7,TGTGCCAGCAGCCCGGTCCAAGGGCCCTACGAGCAGTACTTC,CASSPVQGPYEQYF
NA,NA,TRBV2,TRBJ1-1,TGTGCCAGCACGTCACCCGCTACGGACAGCGTGCTGAACACTGAAGCTTTCTTT,CASTSPATDSVLNTEAFF
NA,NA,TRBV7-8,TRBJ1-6,TGTGCCAGCAGCCCCATCCCTCGGGACATCGTAGATTCACCCCTCCACTTT,CASSPIPRDIVDSPLHF
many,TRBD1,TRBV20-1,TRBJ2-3,TGCAGTGCTCCCAACCGAGGACAGGGCACAGATACGCAGTATTTT,CSAPNRGQGTDTQYF
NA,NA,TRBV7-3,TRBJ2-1,TGTGCCAGCAGCCCACAGCAGGTAGATGAGCAGTTCTTC,CASSPQQVDEQFF
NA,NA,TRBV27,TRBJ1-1,TGTGCCAGCAGTTTGACAGGAGGGATTTCGGACACTGAAGCTTTCTTT,CASSLTGGISDTEAFF
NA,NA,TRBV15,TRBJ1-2,TGTGCCACCAGCAGACACGATACAGGGCACTATGGCTACACCTTC,CATSRHDTGHYGYTF
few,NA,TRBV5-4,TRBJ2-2,TGTGCCAGCAGCTTGGCCGCTCTTAGCACCGGGGAGCTGTTTTTT,CASSLAALSTGELFF
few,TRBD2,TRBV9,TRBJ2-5,TGTGCCAGCTCTGAGGGACTAGCGGAAGAGACCCAGTACTTC,CASSEGLAEETQYF
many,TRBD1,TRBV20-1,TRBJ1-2,TGCAGTGCGAGCAGGGGGCAGGGTGGCTACACCTTC,CSASRGQGGYTF
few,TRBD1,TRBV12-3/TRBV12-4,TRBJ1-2,TGTGCCAGCAATAACCCCCGGGACAGCGTTAGTGGCTACACCTTC,CASNNPRDSVSGYTF
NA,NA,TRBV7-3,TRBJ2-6,TGTGCCAGCTCATCAGGGGCCGCCAACGTCCTGACTTTC,CASSSGAANVLTF
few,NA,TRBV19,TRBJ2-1,TGTGCCAGTAGTATCTCTGGGATGATCTACAATGAGCAGTTCTTC,CASSISGMIYNEQFF
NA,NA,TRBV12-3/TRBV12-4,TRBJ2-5,TGTGCCAGCAGTGTAGACAGAAGGTACCAAGAGACCCAGTACTTC,CASSVDRRYQETQYF
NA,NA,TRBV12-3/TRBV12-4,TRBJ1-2,TGTGCCAGCAGTTCTTTTAACTATGGCTACACCTTC,CASSSFNYGYTF
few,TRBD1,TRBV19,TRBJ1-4,TGTGCCAGTAGCGACAGGGGGATACAACTGTTTTTT,CASSDRGIQLFF
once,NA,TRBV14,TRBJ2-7,TGTGCCAGCAGCGAGGGCGGGGTTACCCGGGACGAGCAGTACTTC,CASSEGGVTRDEQYF
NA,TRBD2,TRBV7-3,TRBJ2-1,TGTGCCAGCAGCTTGGGACTAGCTAGTGAGCAGTTCTTC,CASSLGLASEQFF
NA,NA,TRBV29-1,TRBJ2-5,TGCAGCGTTGTGGGTGTAGTGGGAGAGACCCAGTACTTC,CSVVGVVGETQYF
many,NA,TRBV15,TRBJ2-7,TGTGCCACCAGCAGATCGGTGTCCTACGAGCAGTACTTC,CATSRSVSYEQYF
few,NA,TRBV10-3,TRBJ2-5,TGTGCCATCAGTGAAGAGTACCCCAGGACCCAGTACTTC,CAISEEYPRTQYF
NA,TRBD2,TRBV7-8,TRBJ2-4,TGTGCCAGCAGCTTAACTAGCGGGGTGGCCATTCAGTACTTC,CASSLTSGVAIQYF
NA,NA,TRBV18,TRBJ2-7,TGTGCCAGCTCAACAACAGGGCTCTACGAGCAGTACTTC,CASSTTGLYEQYF